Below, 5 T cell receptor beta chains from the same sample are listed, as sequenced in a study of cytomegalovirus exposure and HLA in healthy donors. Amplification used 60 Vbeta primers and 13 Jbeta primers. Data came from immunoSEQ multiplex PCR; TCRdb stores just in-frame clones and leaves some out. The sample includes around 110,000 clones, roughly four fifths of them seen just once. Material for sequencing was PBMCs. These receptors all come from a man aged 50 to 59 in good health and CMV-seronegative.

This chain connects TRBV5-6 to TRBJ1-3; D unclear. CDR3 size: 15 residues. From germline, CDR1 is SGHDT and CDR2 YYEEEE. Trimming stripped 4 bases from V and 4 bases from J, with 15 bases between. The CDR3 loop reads CASSTLQAGGNTIYF. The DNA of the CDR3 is TGTGCCAGCAGCACTTTGCAGGCAGGAGGAAACACCATATATTTT. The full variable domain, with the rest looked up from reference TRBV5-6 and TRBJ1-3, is DAGVTQSPTHLIKTRGQQVTLRCSPKSGHDTVSWYQQALGQGPQFIFQYYEEEERQRGNFPDRFSGHQFPNYSSELNVNALLLGDSALYLCASSTLQAGGNTIYFGEGSWLTVV.

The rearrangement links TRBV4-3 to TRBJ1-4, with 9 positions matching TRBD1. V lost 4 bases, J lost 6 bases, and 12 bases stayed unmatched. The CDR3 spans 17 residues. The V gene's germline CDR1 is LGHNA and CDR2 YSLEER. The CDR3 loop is CASSPERAGTGYEKLFF. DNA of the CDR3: TGCGCCAGCAGCCCCGAAAGAGCCGGGACAGGGTATGAAAAACTGTTTTTT.

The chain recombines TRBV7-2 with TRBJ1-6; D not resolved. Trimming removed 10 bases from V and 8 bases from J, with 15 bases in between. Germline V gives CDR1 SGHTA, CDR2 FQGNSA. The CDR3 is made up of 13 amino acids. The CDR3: CATHQDFHSPLHF. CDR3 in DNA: TGTGCCACCCATCAGGACTTTCATTCACCCCTCCACTTT.

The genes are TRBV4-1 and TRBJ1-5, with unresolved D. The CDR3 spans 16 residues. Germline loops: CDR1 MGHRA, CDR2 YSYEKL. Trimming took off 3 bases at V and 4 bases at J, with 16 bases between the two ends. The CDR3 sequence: CASSHIFRGRNQPQHF. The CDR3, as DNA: TGCGCCAGCAGCCATATTTTTCGAGGGCGAAATCAGCCCCAGCATTTT.

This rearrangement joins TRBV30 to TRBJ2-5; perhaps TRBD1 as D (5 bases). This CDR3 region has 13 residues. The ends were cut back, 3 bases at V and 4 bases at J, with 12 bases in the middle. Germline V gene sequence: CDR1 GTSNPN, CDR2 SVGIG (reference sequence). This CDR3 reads CAWRDTGLETQYF. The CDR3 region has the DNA TGTGCCTGGAGAGATACAGGTTTAGAGACCCAGTACTTC.